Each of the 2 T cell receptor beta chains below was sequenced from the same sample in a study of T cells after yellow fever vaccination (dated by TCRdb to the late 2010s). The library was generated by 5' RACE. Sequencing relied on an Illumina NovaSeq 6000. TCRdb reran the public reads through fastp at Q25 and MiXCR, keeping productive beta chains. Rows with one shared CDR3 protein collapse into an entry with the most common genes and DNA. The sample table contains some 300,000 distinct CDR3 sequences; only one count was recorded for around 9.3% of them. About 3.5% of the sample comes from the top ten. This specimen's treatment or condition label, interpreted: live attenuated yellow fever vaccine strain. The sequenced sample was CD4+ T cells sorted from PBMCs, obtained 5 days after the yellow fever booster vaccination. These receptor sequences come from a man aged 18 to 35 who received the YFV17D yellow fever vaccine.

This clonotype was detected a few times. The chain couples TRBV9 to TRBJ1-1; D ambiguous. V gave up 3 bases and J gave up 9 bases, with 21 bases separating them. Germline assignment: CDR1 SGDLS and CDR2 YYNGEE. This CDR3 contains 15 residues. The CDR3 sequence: CASSAEDGRLRKAFF. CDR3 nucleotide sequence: TGTGCCAGCAGCGCCGAGGACGGACGCCTGAGGAAAGCTTTCTTT.

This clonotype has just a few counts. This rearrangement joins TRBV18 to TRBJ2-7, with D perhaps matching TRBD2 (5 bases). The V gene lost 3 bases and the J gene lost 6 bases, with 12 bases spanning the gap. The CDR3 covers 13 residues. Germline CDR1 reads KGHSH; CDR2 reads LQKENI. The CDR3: CASSPGPGIEQYV. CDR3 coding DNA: TGTGCCAGCTCACCTGGACCGGGGATCGAGCAGTACGTC.